The T cell receptor (beta chain) under discussion was sequenced for a study of cytomegalovirus exposure and HLA in healthy donors. Whole-study results and caveats: Segments of the TCR beta V type were, in most cases, productive about 87% or about 30% of the time in an earlier analysis.

PCR employed 60 Vbeta and 13 Jbeta primers. In the original workflow: Later work found tens of millions of unique TCR beta chains, with 9 million to 13 million shared. Profiled with immunoSEQ multiplex PCR; TCRdb holds only in-frame clones, not every one. Clonal size and the V and J genes are those of that table, whereas D and trimming came from the DNA. The sample includes 75,000 to 80,000 clones, about 78% of them seen just once. Concerning this clone itself: Its antigen is unidentified.

The clonotype comes from a man in his forties in good health and CMV-seronegative. The sample was PBMCs.

CDR3 DNA sequence: TGTGCCAGCAGCTCCCGGGTCGACCCCAACACTGAAGCTTTCTTT. Residues: CASSSRVDPNTEAFF. This chain uses TRBV9 with TRBJ1-1; unclear D gene. Germline CDR1 reads SGDLS; CDR2 reads YYNGEE. The CDR3 is 15 amino acids. The V gene lost 4 bases and the J gene lost 2 bases, with 15 bases spanning the gap. The whole variable domain, remainder taken from reference TRBV9 and TRBJ1-1, is DSGVTQTPKHLITATGQRVTLRCSPRSGDLSVYWYQQSLDQGLQFLIQYYNGEERAKGNILERFSAQQFPDLHSELNLSSLELGDSALYFCASSSRVDPNTEAFFGQGTRLTVV.